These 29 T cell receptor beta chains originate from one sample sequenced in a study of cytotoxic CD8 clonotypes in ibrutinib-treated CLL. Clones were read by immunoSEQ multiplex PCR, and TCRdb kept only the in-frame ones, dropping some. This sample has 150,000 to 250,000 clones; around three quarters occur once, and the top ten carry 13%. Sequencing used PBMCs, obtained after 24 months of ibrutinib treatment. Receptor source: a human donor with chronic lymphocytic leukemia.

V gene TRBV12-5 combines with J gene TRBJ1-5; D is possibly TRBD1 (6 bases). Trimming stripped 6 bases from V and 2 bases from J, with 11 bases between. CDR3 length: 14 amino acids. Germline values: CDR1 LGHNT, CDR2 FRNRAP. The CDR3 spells CASGGGFGNQPQHF. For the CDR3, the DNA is TGTGCTAGTGGGGGGGGCTTCGGCAATCAGCCCCAGCATTTT. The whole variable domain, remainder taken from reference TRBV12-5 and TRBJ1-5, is DARVTQTPRHKVTEMGQEVTMRCQPILGHNTVFWYRQTMMQGLELLAYFRNRAPLDDSGMPKDRFSAEMPDATLATLKIQPSEPRDSAVYFCASGGGFGNQPQHFGDGTRLSIL.

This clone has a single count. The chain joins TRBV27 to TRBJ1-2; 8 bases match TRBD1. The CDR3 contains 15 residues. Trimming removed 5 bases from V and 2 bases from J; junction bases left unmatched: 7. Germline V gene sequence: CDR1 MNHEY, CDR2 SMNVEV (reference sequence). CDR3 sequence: CASSRTGTPNYGYTF. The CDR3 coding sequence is TGTGCCAGCAGTCGGACAGGGACCCCGAACTATGGCTACACCTTC.

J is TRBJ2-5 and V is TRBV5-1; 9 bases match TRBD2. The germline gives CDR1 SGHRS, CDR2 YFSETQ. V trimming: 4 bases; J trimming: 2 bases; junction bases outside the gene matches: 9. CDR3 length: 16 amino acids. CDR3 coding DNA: TGCGCCAGCAGCCAAAATTGGCTAGCGGGACAAGAGACCCAGTACTTC. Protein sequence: CASSQNWLAGQETQYF.

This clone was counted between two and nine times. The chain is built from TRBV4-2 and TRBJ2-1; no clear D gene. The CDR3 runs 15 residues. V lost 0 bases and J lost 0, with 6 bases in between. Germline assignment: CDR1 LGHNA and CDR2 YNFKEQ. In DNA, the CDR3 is TGTGCCAGCAGCCAAGATCCCAACTCCTACAATGAGCAGTTCTTC. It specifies CASSQDPNSYNEQFF.

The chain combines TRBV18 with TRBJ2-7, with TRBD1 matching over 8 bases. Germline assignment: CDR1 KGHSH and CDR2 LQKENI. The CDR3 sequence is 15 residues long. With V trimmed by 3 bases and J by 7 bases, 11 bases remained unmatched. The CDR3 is CASSPPGQEIGEQYF. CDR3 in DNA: TGTGCCAGCTCACCGCCGGGACAGGAGATTGGTGAGCAGTACTTC.

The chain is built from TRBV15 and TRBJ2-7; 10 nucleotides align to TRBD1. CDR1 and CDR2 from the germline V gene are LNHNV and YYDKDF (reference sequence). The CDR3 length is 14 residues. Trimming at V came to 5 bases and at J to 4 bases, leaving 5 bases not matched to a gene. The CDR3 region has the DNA TGTGCCACCAGCCCGACAGGGGGCGAATACGAGCAGTACTTC. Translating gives CATSPTGGEYEQYF. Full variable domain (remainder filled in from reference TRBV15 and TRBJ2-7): DAMVIQNPRYQVTQFGKPVTLSCSQTLNHNVMYWYQQKSSQAPKLLFHYYDKDFNNEADTPDNFQSRRPNTSFCFLDIRSPGLGDTAMYLCATSPTGGEYEQYFGPGTRLTVT.

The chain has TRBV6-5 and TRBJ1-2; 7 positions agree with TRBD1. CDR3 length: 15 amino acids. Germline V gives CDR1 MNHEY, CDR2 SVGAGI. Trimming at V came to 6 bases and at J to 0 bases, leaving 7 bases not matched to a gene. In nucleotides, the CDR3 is TGTGCCAGCAGGAAGGCCGGGACAGCTAACTATGGCTACACCTTC. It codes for CASRKAGTANYGYTF.

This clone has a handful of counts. CDR3 nucleotide sequence: TGCGCCAGCAGTTCCGGACGGATCTATGGCTACACCTTC. It yields the protein CASSSGRIYGYTF. The rearrangement links TRBV5-1 to TRBJ1-2, with no clear D. The CDR3 is 13 residues long. Per germline, CDR1 SGHRS and CDR2 YFSETQ. The V gene lost 5 bases and the J gene lost 4 bases, with 12 bases spanning the gap.

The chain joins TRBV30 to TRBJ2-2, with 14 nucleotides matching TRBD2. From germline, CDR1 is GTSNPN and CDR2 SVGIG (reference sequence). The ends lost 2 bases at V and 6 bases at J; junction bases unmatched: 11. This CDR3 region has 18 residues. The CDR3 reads CAWSPRGLAGVGSGELFF. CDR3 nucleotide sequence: TGTGCCTGGAGTCCTAGGGGACTAGCGGGAGTTGGGTCCGGGGAGCTGTTTTTT.

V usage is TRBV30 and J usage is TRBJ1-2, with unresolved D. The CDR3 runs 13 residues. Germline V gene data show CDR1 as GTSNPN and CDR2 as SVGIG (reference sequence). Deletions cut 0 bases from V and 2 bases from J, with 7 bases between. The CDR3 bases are TGTGCCTGGAGTGTACGAGCGAACTATGGCTACACCTTC. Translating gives CAWSVRANYGYTF.

The CDR3 spells CATSMGLAGGWGNADTQYF. The CDR3 coding sequence is TGTGCCACCAGCATGGGACTAGCGGGAGGGTGGGGGAACGCAGATACGCAGTATTTT. The chain has TRBV15 and TRBJ2-3; 16 bases fit TRBD2. Germline CDR1 and CDR2: LNHNV and YYDKDF (reference sequence). V shed 4 bases and J 4 bases; nucleotides not matched to a gene: 11. This CDR3 contains 19 residues.

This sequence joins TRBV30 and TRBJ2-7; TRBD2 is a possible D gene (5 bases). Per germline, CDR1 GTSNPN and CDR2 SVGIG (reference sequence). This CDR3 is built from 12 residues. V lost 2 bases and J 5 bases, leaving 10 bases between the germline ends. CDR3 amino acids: CAWSTTRNEQYF. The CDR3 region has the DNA TGTGCCTGGAGTACTACTAGGAACGAGCAGTACTTC.

CDR3 in DNA: TGTGCCAGCTCAAAACAGAAAGATGAAAAACTGTTTTTT. Protein sequence: CASSKQKDEKLFF. The chain is built from TRBV18 and TRBJ1-4; D gene ambiguous. Per the germline V gene, CDR1 is KGHSH and CDR2 is LQKENI. Trimming left V 5 bases short and J 6 bases short, with 10 bases between. The CDR3 consists of 13 residues.

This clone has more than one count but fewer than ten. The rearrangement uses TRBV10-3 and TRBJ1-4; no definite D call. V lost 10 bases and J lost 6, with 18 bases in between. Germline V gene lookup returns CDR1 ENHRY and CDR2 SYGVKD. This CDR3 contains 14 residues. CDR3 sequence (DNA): TGTGCCACCTCACAGACACAGAGGGATGAAAAACTGTTTTTT. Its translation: CATSQTQRDEKLFF.

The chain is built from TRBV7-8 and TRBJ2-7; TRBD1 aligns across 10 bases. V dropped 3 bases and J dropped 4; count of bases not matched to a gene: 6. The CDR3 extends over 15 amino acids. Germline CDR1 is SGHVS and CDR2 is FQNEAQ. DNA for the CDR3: TGTGCCAGCAGCTTCCCCGGGACAGGGGTTTACGAGCAGTACTTC. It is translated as CASSFPGTGVYEQYF.

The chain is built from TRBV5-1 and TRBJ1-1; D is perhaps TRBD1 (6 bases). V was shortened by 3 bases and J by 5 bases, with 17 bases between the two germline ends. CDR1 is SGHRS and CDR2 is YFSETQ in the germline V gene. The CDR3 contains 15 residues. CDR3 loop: CASSYGGGVWTEAFF. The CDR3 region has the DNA TGCGCCAGCAGCTATGGTGGGGGCGTGTGGACTGAAGCTTTCTTT.

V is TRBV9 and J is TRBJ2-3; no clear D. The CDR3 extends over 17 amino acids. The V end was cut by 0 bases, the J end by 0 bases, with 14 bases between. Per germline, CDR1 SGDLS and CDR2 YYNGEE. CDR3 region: CASSVGITQTSTDTQYF. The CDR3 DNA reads TGTGCCAGCAGCGTAGGTATCACCCAAACGAGCACAGATACGCAGTATTTT. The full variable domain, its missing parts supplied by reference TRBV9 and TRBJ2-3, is DSGVTQTPKHLITATGQRVTLRCSPRSGDLSVYWYQQSLDQGLQFLIQYYNGEERAKGNILERFSAQQFPDLHSELNLSSLELGDSALYFCASSVGITQTSTDTQYFGPGTRLTVL.

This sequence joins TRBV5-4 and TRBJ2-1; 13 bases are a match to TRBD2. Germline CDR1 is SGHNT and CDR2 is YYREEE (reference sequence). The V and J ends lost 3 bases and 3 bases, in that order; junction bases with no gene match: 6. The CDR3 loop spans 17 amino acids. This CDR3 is CASSSQRTSGSYNEQFF. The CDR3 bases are TGTGCCAGCAGCTCTCAACGGACTAGCGGGAGCTACAATGAGCAGTTCTTC.

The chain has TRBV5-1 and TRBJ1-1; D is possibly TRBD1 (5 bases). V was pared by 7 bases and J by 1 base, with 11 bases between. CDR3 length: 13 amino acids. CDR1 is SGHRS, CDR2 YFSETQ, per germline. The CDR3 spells CASASGQNTEAFF. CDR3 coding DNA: TGCGCCAGCGCATCCGGACAGAACACTGAAGCTTTCTTT.

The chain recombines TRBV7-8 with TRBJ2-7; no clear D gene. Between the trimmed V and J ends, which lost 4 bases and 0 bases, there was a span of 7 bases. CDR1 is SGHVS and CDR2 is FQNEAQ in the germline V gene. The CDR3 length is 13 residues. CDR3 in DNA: TGTGCCAGCAGCTCCGAACTCTCCTACGAGCAGTACTTC. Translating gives CASSSELSYEQYF.

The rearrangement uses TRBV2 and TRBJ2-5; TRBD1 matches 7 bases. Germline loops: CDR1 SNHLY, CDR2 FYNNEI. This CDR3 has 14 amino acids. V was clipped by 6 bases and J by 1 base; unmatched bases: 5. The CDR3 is CASRGDRAQETQYF. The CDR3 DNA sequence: TGTGCCAGCAGGGGTGACAGGGCCCAAGAGACCCAGTACTTC.

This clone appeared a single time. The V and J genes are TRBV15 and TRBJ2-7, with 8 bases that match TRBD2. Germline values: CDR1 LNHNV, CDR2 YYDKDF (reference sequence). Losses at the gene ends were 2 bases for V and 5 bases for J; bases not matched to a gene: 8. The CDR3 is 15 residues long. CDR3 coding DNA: TGTGCCACCAGCAGATATAGCGGGAACAAAAACGAGCAGTACTTC. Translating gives CATSRYSGNKNEQYF.

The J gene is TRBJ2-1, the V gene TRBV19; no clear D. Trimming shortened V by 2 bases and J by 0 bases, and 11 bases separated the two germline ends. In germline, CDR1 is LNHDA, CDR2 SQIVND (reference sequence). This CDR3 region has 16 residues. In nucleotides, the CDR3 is TGTGCCAGTAGTATACTCCAGGCGCGCTCCTACAATGAGCAGTTCTTC. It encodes CASSILQARSYNEQFF.

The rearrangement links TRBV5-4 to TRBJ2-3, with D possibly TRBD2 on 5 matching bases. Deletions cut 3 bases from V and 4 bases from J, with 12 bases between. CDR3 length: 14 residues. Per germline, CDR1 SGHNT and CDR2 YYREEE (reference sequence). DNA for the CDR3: TGTGCCAGCAGCTCTCGGACTGGCGCAGATACGCAGTATTTT. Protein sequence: CASSSRTGADTQYF.

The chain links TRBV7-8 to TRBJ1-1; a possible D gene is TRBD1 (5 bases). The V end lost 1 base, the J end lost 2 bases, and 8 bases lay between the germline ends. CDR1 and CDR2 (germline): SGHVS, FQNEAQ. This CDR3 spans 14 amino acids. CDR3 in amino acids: CASSLERTNTEAFF. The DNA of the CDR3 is TGTGCCAGCAGCTTAGAGCGGACAAACACTGAAGCTTTCTTT.

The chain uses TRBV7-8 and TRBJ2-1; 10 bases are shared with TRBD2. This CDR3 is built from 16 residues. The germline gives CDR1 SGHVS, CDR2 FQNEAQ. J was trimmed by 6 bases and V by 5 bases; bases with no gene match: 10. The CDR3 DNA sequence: TGTGCCAGCAGCCTCACGAGAGCGGGAGGGCGCAATGAGCAGTTCTTC. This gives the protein CASSLTRAGGRNEQFF.

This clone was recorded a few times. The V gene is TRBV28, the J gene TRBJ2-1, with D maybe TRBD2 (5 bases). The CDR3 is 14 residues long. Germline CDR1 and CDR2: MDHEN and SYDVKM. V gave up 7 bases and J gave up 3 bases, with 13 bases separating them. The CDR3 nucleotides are TGTGCCAGCACCTTCTACGGGATCTACAATGAGCAGTTCTTC. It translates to CASTFYGIYNEQFF. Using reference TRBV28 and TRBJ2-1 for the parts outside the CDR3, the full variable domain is DVKVTQSSRYLVKRTGEKVFLECVQDMDHENMFWYRQDPGLGLRLIYFSYDVKMKEKGDIPEGYSVSREKKERFSLILESASTNQTSMYLCASTFYGIYNEQFFGPGTRLTVL.

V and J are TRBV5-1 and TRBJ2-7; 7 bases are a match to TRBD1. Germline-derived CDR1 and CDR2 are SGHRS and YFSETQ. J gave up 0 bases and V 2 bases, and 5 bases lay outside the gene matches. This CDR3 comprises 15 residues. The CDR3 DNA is TGCGCCAGCAGCTTCACAGGGGTCAGCTCCTACGAGCAGTACTTC. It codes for CASSFTGVSSYEQYF.

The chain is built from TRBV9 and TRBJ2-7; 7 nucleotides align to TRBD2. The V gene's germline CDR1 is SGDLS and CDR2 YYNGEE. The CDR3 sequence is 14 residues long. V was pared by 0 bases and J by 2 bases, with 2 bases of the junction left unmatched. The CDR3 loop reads CASSVAAGPYEQYF. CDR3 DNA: TGTGCCAGCAGCGTAGCAGCGGGGCCCTACGAGCAGTACTTC.